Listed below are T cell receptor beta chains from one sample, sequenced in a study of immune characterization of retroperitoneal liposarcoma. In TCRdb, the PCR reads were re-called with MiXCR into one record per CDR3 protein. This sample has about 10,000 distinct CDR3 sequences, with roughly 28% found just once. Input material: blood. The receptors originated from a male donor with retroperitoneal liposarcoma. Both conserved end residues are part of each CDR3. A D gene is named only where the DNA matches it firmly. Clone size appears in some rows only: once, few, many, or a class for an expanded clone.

CDR3 DNA: TGTGCCAGCAGTGAGGATACGGGGAGCACTGAAGCTTTCTTT; CDR3 protein: CASSEDTGSTEAFF; J gene: TRBJ1-1; clone size: many; D gene: .; V gene: TRBV6-1
CDR3 DNA: TGCAGCGTTGAAGTCGCGATCGGGGGGCGCTACAATGAGCAGTTCTTC; CDR3 protein: CSVEVAIGGRYNEQFF; J gene: TRBJ2-1; clone size: .; D gene: .; V gene: TRBV29-1
CDR3 DNA: TGCGCCAGCAGTGAGGGGGGGACAGGGAACAACAATGAGCAGTTCTTC; CDR3 protein: CASSEGGTGNNNEQFF; J gene: TRBJ2-1; clone size: .; D gene: TRBD1; V gene: TRBV10-1
CDR3 DNA: TGCGCCAGCAGCTTCCAGGGGGCCAACAATGAGCAGTTCTTC; CDR3 protein: CASSFQGANNEQFF; J gene: TRBJ2-1; clone size: few; D gene: TRBD1; V gene: TRBV5-1
CDR3 DNA: TGTGCCAGCAGCTTACTCGGGACAGGCCCCTACGAGCAGTACTTC; CDR3 protein: CASSLLGTGPYEQYF; J gene: TRBJ2-7; clone size: .; D gene: TRBD1; V gene: TRBV11-3
CDR3 DNA: TGTGCCAGCAGCTTGGGCAGCGTTAACTATGGCTACACCTTC; CDR3 protein: CASSLGSVNYGYTF; J gene: TRBJ1-2; clone size: .; D gene: .; V gene: TRBV5-6
CDR3 DNA: TGCGCCACCCCCCCCCCACAGGGGGCGAAATCGGGGCAGCCCCAGCATTTT; CDR3 protein: CATPPPQGAKSGQPQHF; J gene: TRBJ1-5; clone size: many; D gene: TRBD1; V gene: TRBV10-1
CDR3 DNA: TGTGCCAGCAACACAGGGAGCCCAGATACGCAGTATTTT; CDR3 protein: CASNTGSPDTQYF; J gene: TRBJ2-3; clone size: .; D gene: .; V gene: TRBV2
CDR3 DNA: TGTGCCAGCAGCCCCTCGTTGGCTAGCGGGGTTCCCCCCGGCGTGGGTTCTACGCAGTATTTT; CDR3 protein: CASSPSLASGVPPGVGSTQYF; J gene: TRBJ2-3; clone size: .; D gene: TRBD2; V gene: TRBV14
CDR3 DNA: TGTGCCATTGGGCCAAGGAACACCGGGGAGCTGTTTTTT; CDR3 protein: CAIGPRNTGELFF; J gene: TRBJ2-2; clone size: .; D gene: .; V gene: TRBV28
CDR3 DNA: TGTGCCAGCAGTTTAGGGATGACAGGGGTGGCCTACAATGAGCAGTTCTTC; CDR3 protein: CASSLGMTGVAYNEQFF; J gene: TRBJ2-1; clone size: many; D gene: TRBD1; V gene: TRBV12-3/TRBV12-4
CDR3 DNA: TGTGCCAGCAGTGGAACCGGGACAGGGGGCAATCAGCCCCAGCATTTT; CDR3 protein: CASSGTGTGGNQPQHF; J gene: TRBJ1-5; clone size: many; D gene: TRBD1; V gene: TRBV6-1
CDR3 DNA: TGTGCCAGCAGCCTTAGCGGGGGGCAGGTAGATACGCAGTATTTT; CDR3 protein: CASSLSGGQVDTQYF; J gene: TRBJ2-3; clone size: many; D gene: TRBD2; V gene: TRBV7-8
CDR3 DNA: TGTGCCAGCAGCTACGACGGATTAAACACTGAAGCTTTCTTT; CDR3 protein: CASSYDGLNTEAFF; J gene: TRBJ1-1; clone size: medium-sized; D gene: .; V gene: TRBV11-3
CDR3 DNA: TGTGCCAGCAGGACTGGAGCCTCCTACAATGAGCAGTTCTTC; CDR3 protein: CASRTGASYNEQFF; J gene: TRBJ2-1; clone size: many; D gene: .; V gene: TRBV6-1
CDR3 DNA: TGTGCCAGCAGAGAAGATACAGATACGCAGTATTTT; CDR3 protein: CASREDTDTQYF; J gene: TRBJ2-3; clone size: many; D gene: .; V gene: TRBV12-3/TRBV12-4
CDR3 DNA: TGTGCCAGCAGCAAGACAGCGAACACCGGGGAGCTGTTTTTT; CDR3 protein: CASSKTANTGELFF; J gene: TRBJ2-2; clone size: medium-sized; D gene: .; V gene: TRBV6-1
CDR3 DNA: TGTGCCAGCAGAGCGACCGGGACAGGGGGTTTTGCGAATCAGCCCCAGCATTTT; CDR3 protein: CASRATGTGGFANQPQHF; J gene: TRBJ1-5; clone size: medium-sized; D gene: TRBD1; V gene: TRBV6-1
CDR3 DNA: TGTGCCAGCAGTGACGACCCAGACAGGGCCCATAGGGATACGCAGTATTTT; CDR3 protein: CASSDDPDRAHRDTQYF; J gene: TRBJ2-3; clone size: many; D gene: TRBD1; V gene: TRBV6-1
CDR3 DNA: TGTGCCAGCAGTTCGGGAAATGAGCAGTTCTTC; CDR3 protein: CASSSGNEQFF; J gene: TRBJ2-1; clone size: medium-sized; D gene: .; V gene: TRBV25-1
CDR3 DNA: TGTGCCAGCAGCTTACACCGGGGCTCTGGAAACACCATATATTTT; CDR3 protein: CASSLHRGSGNTIYF; J gene: TRBJ1-3; clone size: .; D gene: .; V gene: TRBV3-1
CDR3 DNA: TGCGCCAGCAGCGCCGGGACAGGGCTCAACAATGAGCAGTACTTC; CDR3 protein: CASSAGTGLNNEQYF; J gene: TRBJ2-7; clone size: many; D gene: TRBD1; V gene: TRBV4-1
CDR3 DNA: TGTGCCAGCAGCCCTTTAGGGGGACAGGGTCGGGAGACCCAGTACTTC; CDR3 protein: CASSPLGGQGRETQYF; J gene: TRBJ2-5; clone size: few; D gene: TRBD1; V gene: TRBV11-3
CDR3 DNA: TGTGCCAGCAGCTTAGGGCGGGGGAGGGATCCCTACGAGCAGTTCTTC; CDR3 protein: CASSLGRGRDPYEQFF; J gene: TRBJ2-1; clone size: .; D gene: TRBD2; V gene: TRBV7-6
CDR3 DNA: TGTGCCAGCAGTTACTCGGTAGACTACAATGAGCAGTTCTTC; CDR3 protein: CASSYSVDYNEQFF; J gene: TRBJ2-1; clone size: .; D gene: .; V gene: TRBV6-2/TRBV6-3
CDR3 DNA: TGTGCTAGCAGCGTAGACAGGTACAATGAGCAGTTCTTC; CDR3 protein: CASSVDRYNEQFF; J gene: TRBJ2-1; clone size: .; D gene: .; V gene: TRBV7-7
CDR3 DNA: TGTGCCAGCAGTTACATGGCTAGCGGCACAGATACGCAGTATTTT; CDR3 protein: CASSYMASGTDTQYF; J gene: TRBJ2-3; clone size: .; D gene: .; V gene: TRBV6-1
CDR3 DNA: TGTGCCAGCAGTCTAGCGGGGGGGCCGAGTGAGCAGTTCTTC; CDR3 protein: CASSLAGGPSEQFF; J gene: TRBJ2-1; clone size: many; D gene: TRBD2; V gene: TRBV6-6
CDR3 DNA: TGTGCCAGCTCCGGCGGGGGGGCAGATACGCAGTATTTT; CDR3 protein: CASSGGGADTQYF; J gene: TRBJ2-3; clone size: large; D gene: TRBD2; V gene: TRBV5-6
CDR3 DNA: TGCGCCAGCAGTGATAGTGGGTCAAAACTTTACGAGCAGTACTTC; CDR3 protein: CASSDSGSKLYEQYF; J gene: TRBJ2-7; clone size: .; D gene: .; V gene: TRBV10-1
CDR3 DNA: TGTGCCAGCACTGAGTGGGCAGGGAGGACCTCCTACAATGAGCAGTTCTTC; CDR3 protein: CASTEWAGRTSYNEQFF; J gene: TRBJ2-1; clone size: medium-sized; D gene: .; V gene: TRBV6-1
CDR3 DNA: TGTGCCAGCAGACCCGAGAAGACAGTAAGCACAGATACGCAGTATTTT; CDR3 protein: CASRPEKTVSTDTQYF; J gene: TRBJ2-3; clone size: medium-sized; D gene: .; V gene: TRBV6-1
CDR3 DNA: TGTGCCAGCAGGCGGGGACTAGCGGGGGGCCCCTCCGATACGCAGTATTTT; CDR3 protein: CASRRGLAGGPSDTQYF; J gene: TRBJ2-3; clone size: few; D gene: TRBD2; V gene: TRBV6-6
CDR3 DNA: TGCAGTGCTAGGGGCGGTAGCTCTGGAAACACCATATATTTT; CDR3 protein: CSARGGSSGNTIYF; J gene: TRBJ1-3; clone size: .; D gene: .; V gene: TRBV20-1
CDR3 DNA: TGTGCCAGCAGCCGGGACAGTAGAACCCATGAAGCTTTCTTT; CDR3 protein: CASSRDSRTHEAFF; J gene: TRBJ1-1; clone size: .; D gene: TRBD1; V gene: TRBV7-8
CDR3 DNA: TGTGCCAGATTCCCCCCACCCGGGACAGGGATCGGAAACACCATATATTTT; CDR3 protein: CARFPPPGTGIGNTIYF; J gene: TRBJ1-3; clone size: medium-sized; D gene: TRBD1; V gene: TRBV6-4
CDR3 DNA: TGTGCCAGCAGTTACACTGGGCGCGATGGCTACACCTTC; CDR3 protein: CASSYTGRDGYTF; J gene: TRBJ1-2; clone size: .; D gene: .; V gene: TRBV6-5
CDR3 DNA: TGTGCCAGCAGTGGAAGGGGGATCGCTGAAGCTTTCTTT; CDR3 protein: CASSGRGIAEAFF; J gene: TRBJ1-1; clone size: many; D gene: .; V gene: TRBV6-1
CDR3 DNA: TGTGCCAGCATCGGGACAGTCTCCTACGAGCAGTACTTC; CDR3 protein: CASIGTVSYEQYF; J gene: TRBJ2-7; clone size: .; D gene: TRBD1; V gene: TRBV27
CDR3 DNA: TGTGCCAGCAGCCAGACGGGACAGGGGATCGATGAGCAGTTCTTC; CDR3 protein: CASSQTGQGIDEQFF; J gene: TRBJ2-1; clone size: many; D gene: TRBD1; V gene: TRBV3-1
CDR3 DNA: TGTGCCAGCACCGACGGGGGTGGAGTGGAGCAGTACTTC; CDR3 protein: CASTDGGGVEQYF; J gene: TRBJ2-7; clone size: .; D gene: .; V gene: TRBV6-6